Listed here are 17 T cell receptor beta chains from one sample, sequenced in a study of blood T cell repertoires in COVID-19. Data came from immunoSEQ multiplex PCR; TCRdb stores just in-frame clones and leaves some out. Of more than 55,000 clones in the sample, around 90% were seen once. Material: peripheral blood. The receptors stem from a man in his 60s with acute or convalescent COVID-19.

The CDR3, as DNA: TGTGCCAGCAGGAGGACTAGCGGGTCACTCACCGGGGAGCTGTTTTTT. Its protein product is CASRRTSGSLTGELFF. The chain combines TRBV3-1 (or the pseudogene TRBV3-2) with TRBJ2-2; 11 bases fit TRBD2. Germline trimming cut 6 bases from V and 4 bases from J; bases unmatched to any gene: 7. This CDR3 is 16 amino acids long. Germline CDR1 is LGHDT and CDR2 is YNNKEL (reference sequence).

The J gene is TRBJ2-2, the V gene TRBV7-7; D perhaps matches TRBD1 (6 bases). Looked up from germline, CDR1 is SSHAT and CDR2 is FNYEAQ (reference sequence). Trimming left V 5 bases short and J 4 bases short, with 14 bases between. This CDR3 has 15 residues. The CDR3 loop is CASSADRRSTGELFF. The CDR3 nucleotides are TGTGCCAGCAGCGCCGACAGGCGTTCCACCGGGGAGCTGTTTTTT.

This chain connects TRBV9 to TRBJ2-3; perhaps TRBD1 as D (5 bases). The CDR3 extends over 16 amino acids. V lost 2 bases and J lost 4, with 17 bases in between. CDR1 is SGDLS and CDR2 is YYNGEE in the germline V gene. The DNA for the CDR3 is TGTGCCAGCAGCGTGACTGAGGCCAGGGTGGCAGATACGCAGTATTTT. Translation: CASSVTEARVADTQYF.

This clone was seen a single time. The chain has TRBV15 and TRBJ1-2, with TRBD1 as a possible D gene (5 bases). Trimming left V 0 bases short and J 13 bases short, with 18 bases between. Germline CDR1 LNHNV, CDR2 YYDKDF (reference sequence). The CDR3 runs 14 residues. Written as DNA, the CDR3 is TGTGCCACCAGCAGAGATGTTGACGGTGGCAGGGTCACCTTC. The encoded protein is CATSRDVDGGRVTF.

The chain uses TRBV28 and TRBJ1-1; 8 positions match TRBD1. V shed 10 bases and J 1 base; nucleotides not matched to a gene: 5. The CDR3 length is 13 residues. CDR1 MDHEN and CDR2 SYDVKM come from the germline V gene. The CDR3 nucleotides are TGTGCCATCCAAACAGGGGGGAACACTGAAGCTTTCTTT. This codes for CAIQTGGNTEAFF.

The V call is TRBV7-9, the J call TRBJ2-3, with a weak D call TRBD1 (6 bases). The CDR3 spans 14 residues. Germline V CDR1 and CDR2: SEHNR, FQNEAQ (reference sequence). The ends were cut back, 3 bases at V and 2 bases at J, with 9 bases in the middle. CDR3 nucleotide sequence: TGTGCCAGCAGCTTCCAGGGGTACACAGATACGCAGTATTTT. Protein product: CASSFQGYTDTQYF.

V is TRBV27 and J is TRBJ1-2; 7 bases fit TRBD1. Germline CDR1 is MNHEY and CDR2 is SMNVEV (reference sequence). V lost 6 bases to trimming and J lost 4 bases; unmatched junction nucleotides: 8. The CDR3 is 14 amino acids. This CDR3 reads CASSSLGGTYGYTF. The CDR3 bases are TGTGCCAGCAGCTCCCTAGGGGGCACCTATGGCTACACCTTC.

The rearrangement uses TRBV7-3 and TRBJ2-1; a weak D match, TRBD2 (6 bases). CDR1 SGHTA and CDR2 FQGTGA come from the germline V gene. The CDR3 covers 14 residues. V lost 4 bases and J 7 bases, leaving 14 bases between the germline ends. The CDR3 sequence: CASSSTRSWNEQFF. Here the CDR3 DNA reads TGTGCCAGCAGCTCGACTAGGAGTTGGAATGAGCAGTTCTTC.

The J gene is TRBJ2-1, the V gene TRBV5-1; D is unclear. Deletions cut 4 bases from V and 4 bases from J, with 15 bases between. Germline V lookup: CDR1 SGHRS, CDR2 YFSETQ. The CDR3 covers 15 residues. CDR3 nucleotides: TGCGCCAGCAGCCCCGGAGACTCCGGATACAATGAGCAGTTCTTC. It encodes CASSPGDSGYNEQFF.

V is TRBV4-1 and J is TRBJ1-5, with 7 bases that match TRBD1. The CDR3 totals 16 residues. Trimming took 1 base from V and 3 from J; bases not matched to a gene: 6. Germline V gene data show CDR1 as MGHRA and CDR2 as YSYEKL. CDR3 sequence reads: CASSQGGGQNNQPQHF. The CDR3, as DNA: TGCGCCAGCAGCCAAGGTGGGGGACAGAACAATCAGCCCCAGCATTTT.

J is TRBJ2-6 and V is TRBV19, with a tentative D call TRBD1 (6 bases). Germline V gives CDR1 LNHDA, CDR2 SQIVND (reference sequence). V dropped 4 bases and J dropped 4 bases, with 20 bases sitting between them. The CDR3 is 18 amino acids. Here the CDR3 reads CASSTETGRSSGANVLTF. In DNA, the CDR3 is TGTGCCAGTAGTACCGAGACAGGCCGGTCCTCCGGGGCCAACGTCCTGACTTTC.

This clone was picked up one time. This chain joins TRBV18 and TRBJ1-1; D not certain. Trimming stripped 3 bases from V and 4 bases from J, with 9 bases between. Germline values: CDR1 KGHSH, CDR2 LQKENI. The CDR3 loop spans 13 amino acids. CDR3: CASSPGSGTEAFF. CDR3 coding DNA: TGTGCCAGCTCACCCGGTTCGGGCACTGAAGCTTTCTTT.

The CDR3 is CASSGIRDRDYQPQHF. CDR3 nucleotide sequence: TGTGCCAGCAGTGGTATCCGGGACAGGGATTATCAGCCCCAGCATTTT. The rearrangement joins TRBV2 to TRBJ1-5; 9 bases fit TRBD1. The V gene end was trimmed by 4 bases and the J gene end by 5 bases; junction bases not matched to a gene: 9. Germline V gene sequence: CDR1 SNHLY, CDR2 FYNNEI. CDR3 length equals 16 residues.

J is TRBJ2-1 and V is TRBV3-1 (or the pseudogene TRBV3-2); TRBD2 matches 12 bases. The V gene's germline CDR1 is LGHDT and CDR2 YNNKEL (reference sequence). This CDR3 spans 18 amino acids. V gave up 1 base and J gave up 5 bases; unmatched junction bases: 9. The CDR3 nucleotides are TGTGCCAGCAGCCAAGGGTGGCTAGCGGGAGGGAAAGACAATGAGCAGTTCTTC. This codes for CASSQGWLAGGKDNEQFF.

The chain links TRBV5-1 to TRBJ2-7, with D possibly matching TRBD2 (5 bases). The length of the CDR3 is 14 residues. The V end lost 2 bases, the J end lost 7 bases, and 16 bases lay between the germline ends. Germline assignment: CDR1 SGHRS and CDR2 YFSETQ. The CDR3 spells CASSFRGSGWEQYF. CDR3 bases: TGCGCCAGCAGCTTTCGGGGATCGGGATGGGAGCAGTACTTC.

The rearrangement joins TRBV28 to TRBJ1-2; possibly TRBD1 for D (6 bases). The CDR3 contains 15 residues. With 6 bases removed from V and 0 bases from J, the gap between germline ends came to 14 bases. CDR1 is MDHEN, CDR2 SYDVKM, per germline. In nucleotides, the CDR3 is TGTGCCAGCAGCCCCGACAGGAGAGCTAACTATGGCTACACCTTC. This translates into CASSPDRRANYGYTF.

This chain links TRBV5-1 with TRBJ1-1, with 11 bases lining up with TRBD1. V gave up 4 bases and J gave up 5 bases; unmatched junction bases: 10. Germline CDR1 is SGHRS and CDR2 is YFSETQ. CDR3 length equals 16 residues. The CDR3 here is CASSPGTGGVWTEAFF. The DNA of the CDR3 is TGCGCCAGCAGCCCCGGGACAGGGGGAGTATGGACTGAAGCTTTCTTT.